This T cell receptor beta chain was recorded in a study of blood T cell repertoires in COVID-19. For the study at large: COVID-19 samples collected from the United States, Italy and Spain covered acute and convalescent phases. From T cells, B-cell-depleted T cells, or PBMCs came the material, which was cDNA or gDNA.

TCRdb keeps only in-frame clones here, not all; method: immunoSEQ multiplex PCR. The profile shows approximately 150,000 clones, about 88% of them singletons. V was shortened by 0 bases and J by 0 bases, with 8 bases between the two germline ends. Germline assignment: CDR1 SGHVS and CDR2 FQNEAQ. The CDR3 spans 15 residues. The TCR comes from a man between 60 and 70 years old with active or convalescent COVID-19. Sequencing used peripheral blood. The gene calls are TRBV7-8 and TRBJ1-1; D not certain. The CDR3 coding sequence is TGTGCCAGCAGCTTAGCGGGCAGCTTGAACACTGAAGCTTTCTTT. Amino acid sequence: CASSLAGSLNTEAFF.